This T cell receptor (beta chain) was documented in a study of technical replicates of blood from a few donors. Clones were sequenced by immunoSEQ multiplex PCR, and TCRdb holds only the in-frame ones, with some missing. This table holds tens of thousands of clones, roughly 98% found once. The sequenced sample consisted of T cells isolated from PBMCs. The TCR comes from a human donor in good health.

The CDR3 loop reads CASSPGRAILYNQPQHF. The CDR3 DNA sequence: TGCGCCAGCAGCCCGGGCAGGGCGATTTTGTACAATCAGCCCCAGCATTTT. The chain uses TRBV4-1 and TRBJ1-5; D is possibly TRBD1 (5 bases). V shed 4 bases and J shed 3 bases, with 19 bases lying between them. Germline V gives CDR1 MGHRA, CDR2 YSYEKL. The CDR3 is 17 amino acids.